This T cell receptor (beta chain) stems from a study of technical replicates of blood from a few donors. Assay used: immunoSEQ multiplex PCR; TCRdb lists only in-frame clones, some missing. The top ten clones hold over 0.2% of a sample with tens of thousands of clones, around nine tenths of them seen once. This clone is labeled as medium-sized. Input material: T cells isolated from PBMCs. The receptor's source is a human donor in good health.

In DNA form, the CDR3 reads TGTGCCAGCAGTTTGGGAGTCGACGAGCAGTACTTC. Encoded protein: CASSLGVDEQYF. V is TRBV28 and J is TRBJ2-7, with a tentative D call TRBD2 (5 bases). Germline V gene lookup returns CDR1 MDHEN and CDR2 SYDVKM. Trimming removed 3 bases at V and 5 bases at J, with 8 bases between. CDR3 length equals 12 residues. The whole variable domain, remainder taken from reference TRBV28 and TRBJ2-7, is DVKVTQSSRYLVKRTGEKVFLECVQDMDHENMFWYRQDPGLGLRLIYFSYDVKMKEKGDIPEGYSVSREKKERFSLILESASTNQTSMYLCASSLGVDEQYFGPGTRLTVT.